This T cell receptor beta chain was recovered during a study of blood T cell repertoires in COVID-19. The germline V gene has CDR1 SGHVS and CDR2 FQNEAQ. Trimming removed 5 bases from V and 2 bases from J, with 13 bases in between. There are 15 residues in the CDR3. Some clones are missing from TCRdb's copy, which holds only in-frame ones; the method was immunoSEQ multiplex PCR. The sample consists of some 90,000 clones, around nine tenths of them appearing once. Sample: peripheral blood. The chain has TRBV7-8 and TRBJ2-4; possibly TRBD2 for D (5 bases). This clonotype was sampled from a woman in her forties or fifties in a cohort sampled during active COVID-19. This CDR3 is CASSPSAGSKNIQYF. The CDR3 region has the DNA TGTGCCAGCAGCCCTTCGGCGGGCTCCAAAAACATTCAGTACTTC.